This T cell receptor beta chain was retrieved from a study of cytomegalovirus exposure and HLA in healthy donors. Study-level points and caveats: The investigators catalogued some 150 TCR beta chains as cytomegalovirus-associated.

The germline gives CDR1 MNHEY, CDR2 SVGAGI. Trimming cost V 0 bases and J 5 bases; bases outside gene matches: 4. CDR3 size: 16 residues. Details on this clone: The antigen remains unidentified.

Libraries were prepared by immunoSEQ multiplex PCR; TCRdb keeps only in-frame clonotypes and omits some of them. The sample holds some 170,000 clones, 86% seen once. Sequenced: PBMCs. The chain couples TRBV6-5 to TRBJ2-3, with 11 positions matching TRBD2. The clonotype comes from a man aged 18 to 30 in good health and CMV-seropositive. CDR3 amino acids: CASSYSIGTSGDTQYF. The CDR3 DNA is TGTGCCAGCAGTTACTCGATTGGGACTAGCGGAGATACGCAGTATTTT.